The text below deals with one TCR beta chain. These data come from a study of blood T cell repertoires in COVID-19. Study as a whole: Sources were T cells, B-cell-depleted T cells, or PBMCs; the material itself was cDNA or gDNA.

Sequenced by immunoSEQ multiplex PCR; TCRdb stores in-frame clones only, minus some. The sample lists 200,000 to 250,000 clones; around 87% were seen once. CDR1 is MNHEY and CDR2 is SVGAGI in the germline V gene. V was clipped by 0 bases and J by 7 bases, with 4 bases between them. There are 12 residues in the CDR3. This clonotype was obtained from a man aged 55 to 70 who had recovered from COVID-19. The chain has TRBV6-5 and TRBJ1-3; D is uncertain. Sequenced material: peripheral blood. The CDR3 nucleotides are TGTGCCAGCAGTTACTCGCGGAACACCATATATTTT. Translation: CASSYSRNTIYF.